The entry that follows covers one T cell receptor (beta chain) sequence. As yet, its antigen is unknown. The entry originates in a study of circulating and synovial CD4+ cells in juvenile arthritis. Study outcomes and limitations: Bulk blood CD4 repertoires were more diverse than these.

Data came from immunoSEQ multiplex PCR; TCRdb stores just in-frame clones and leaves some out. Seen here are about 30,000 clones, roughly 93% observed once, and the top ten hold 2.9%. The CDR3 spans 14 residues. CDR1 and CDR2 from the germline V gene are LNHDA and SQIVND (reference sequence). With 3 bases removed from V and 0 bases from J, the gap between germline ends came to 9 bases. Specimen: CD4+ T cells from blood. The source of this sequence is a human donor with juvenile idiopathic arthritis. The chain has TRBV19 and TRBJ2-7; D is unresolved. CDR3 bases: TGTGCCAGTAGTATGTTCGCGCCCTCCTACGAGCAGTACTTC. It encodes CASSMFAPSYEQYF.